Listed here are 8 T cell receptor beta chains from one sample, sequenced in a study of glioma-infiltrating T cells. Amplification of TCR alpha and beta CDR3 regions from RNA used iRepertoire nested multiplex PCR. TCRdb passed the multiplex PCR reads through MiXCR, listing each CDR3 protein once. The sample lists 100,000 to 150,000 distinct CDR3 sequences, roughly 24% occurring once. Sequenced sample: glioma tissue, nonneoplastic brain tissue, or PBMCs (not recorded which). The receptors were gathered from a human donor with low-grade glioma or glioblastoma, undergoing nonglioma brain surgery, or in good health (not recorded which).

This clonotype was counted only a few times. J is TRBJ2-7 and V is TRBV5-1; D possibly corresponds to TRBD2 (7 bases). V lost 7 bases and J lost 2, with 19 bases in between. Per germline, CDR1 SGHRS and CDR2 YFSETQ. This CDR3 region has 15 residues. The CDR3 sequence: CASAQGRGGTYEQYF. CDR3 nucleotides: TGCGCCAGCGCCCAGGGCAGGGGAGGGACCTACGAGCAGTACTTC.

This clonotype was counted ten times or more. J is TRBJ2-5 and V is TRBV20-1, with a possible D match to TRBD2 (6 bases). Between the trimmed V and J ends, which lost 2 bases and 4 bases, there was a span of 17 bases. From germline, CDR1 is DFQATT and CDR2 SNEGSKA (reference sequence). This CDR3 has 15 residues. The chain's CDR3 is CSARSWRDILETQYF. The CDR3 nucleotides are TGCAGTGCTAGATCCTGGCGGGATATTTTAGAGACCCAGTACTTC.

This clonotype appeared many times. DNA of the CDR3: TGTGCCAGCAGTCCCCGTTTGGGCCAGCAGTTCTTC. It translates to CASSPRLGQQFF. The J gene is TRBJ2-1, the V gene TRBV12-3 or TRBV12-4; no clear D. CDR3 length equals 12 residues. V was cut by 5 bases and J by 11 bases, with 13 bases left in between.

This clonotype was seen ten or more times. The CDR3 DNA follows: TGTGCCAGCAGCTCGGGTAGCGGGAGGGCCGGTTACGAGCAGTACTTC. Protein product: CASSSGSGRAGYEQYF. The rearrangement uses TRBV7-2 and TRBJ2-7, with 11 bases lining up with TRBD2. The CDR3 loop spans 16 amino acids. Per germline, CDR1 SGHTA and CDR2 FQGNSA. Trimming removed 4 bases from V and 4 bases from J; junction bases left unmatched: 9.

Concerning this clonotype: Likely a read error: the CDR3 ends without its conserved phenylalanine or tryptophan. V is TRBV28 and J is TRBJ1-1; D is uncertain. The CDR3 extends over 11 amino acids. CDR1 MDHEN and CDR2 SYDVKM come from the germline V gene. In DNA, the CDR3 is TGTGCCATCAGTTCCCCCACTGAAGCTTTCTGT. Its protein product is CAISSPTEAFC.

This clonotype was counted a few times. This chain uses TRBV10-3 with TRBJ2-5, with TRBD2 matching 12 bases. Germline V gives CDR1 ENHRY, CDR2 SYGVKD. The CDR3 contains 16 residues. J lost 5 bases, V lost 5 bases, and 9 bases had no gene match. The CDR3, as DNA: TGTGCCATCAGTACTAGCGGGAGGACCTCACGGGAGACCCAGTACTTC. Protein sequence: CAISTSGRTSRETQYF.

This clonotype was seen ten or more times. Here the CDR3 reads CSAPSGSTDTQYF. The CDR3 bases are TGCAGTGCCCCCAGCGGGAGCACAGATACGCAGTATTTT. The chain has TRBV20-1 and TRBJ2-3, with D possibly TRBD2 on 6 matching bases. Trimming stripped 6 bases from V and 0 bases from J, with 10 bases between. Per germline, CDR1 DFQATT and CDR2 SNEGSKA (reference sequence). This CDR3 has 13 amino acids.

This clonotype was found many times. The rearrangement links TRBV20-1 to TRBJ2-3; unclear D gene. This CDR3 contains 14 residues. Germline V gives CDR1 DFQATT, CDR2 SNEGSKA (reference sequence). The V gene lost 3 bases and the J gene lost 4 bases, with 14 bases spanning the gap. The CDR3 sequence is CSARNSERADTQYF. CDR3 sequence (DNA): TGCAGTGCTAGGAATAGTGAGCGCGCAGATACGCAGTATTTT.